Each of the 8 T cell receptor beta chains below was sequenced from the same sample in a study of T cell responses to AZD1222 COVID-19 vaccine. Measured with immunoSEQ multiplex PCR; TCRdb has only the in-frame clones, and not every one. There are 150,000 to 200,000 clones in the sample; 92% occur only once, and 4.4% lies in the top ten. The sequencing used peripheral blood, collected on day 0 of MenACWY control vaccination. These receptors originate from an adult in good health.

As for this clone: Other DNA sequences in this sample translate to the same CDR3. The chain recombines TRBV3-1 (or the pseudogene TRBV3-2) with TRBJ2-2; the match to TRBD2 covers 8 bases. V shed 5 bases, J shed 0 bases, and the junction held 2 bases outside the gene matches. Germline V CDR1 and CDR2: LGHDT, YNNKEL (reference sequence). The CDR3 length is 15 residues. The CDR3 sequence is CASSLGLANTGELFF. The CDR3 DNA reads as TGTGCCAGCAGCTTGGGACTAGCGAACACCGGGGAGCTGTTTTTT.

This chain uses TRBV5-1 with TRBJ2-7; D is perhaps TRBD1 or TRBD2 (5 bases each). V was pared by 5 bases and J by 0 bases, with 15 bases between. Germline V gene data show CDR1 as SGHRS and CDR2 as YFSETQ. The CDR3 is 15 amino acids. The CDR3 reads CASRRPGPSSYEQYF. CDR3 DNA sequence: TGCGCCAGCAGGCGACCGGGACCAAGCTCCTACGAGCAGTACTTC.

The CDR3: CASSVEGRGPEHF. CDR3 DNA: TGTGCCAGCAGCGTAGAGGGCAGGGGCCCGGAGCATTTT. The V gene is TRBV9, the J gene TRBJ1-5, with D maybe TRBD1 (6 bases). Deletions cut 0 bases from V and 14 bases from J, with 15 bases between. This CDR3 region has 13 residues. Germline CDR1 and CDR2: SGDLS and YYNGEE.

V gene TRBV7-2 combines with J gene TRBJ1-1; maybe TRBD1 (5 bases). The CDR3 totals 13 residues. The V gene lost 1 base and the J gene lost 10 bases, with 13 bases spanning the gap. Germline CDR1 and CDR2: SGHTA and FQGNSA. CDR3 coding DNA: TGTGCCAGCAGCTTAGGCCAGGGTAGTGTAGCTTTCTTT. Translated, it gives CASSLGQGSVAFF.

V is TRBV24-1 and J is TRBJ2-1; the match to TRBD2 covers 7 bases. With 4 bases clipped from V and 0 bases from J, the junction kept 5 bases outside the gene matches. Germline V gene data show CDR1 as KGHDR and CDR2 as SFDVKD. The CDR3 length is 16 residues. This chain's CDR3 is CATSDLAVSSYNEQFF. The CDR3, as DNA: TGTGCCACCAGTGACCTAGCGGTCAGCTCCTACAATGAGCAGTTCTTC.

This chain links TRBV7-8 with TRBJ2-2, with D tentatively TRBD2 (5 bases). Germline assignment: CDR1 SGHVS and CDR2 FQNEAQ. Between the trimmed V and J ends, which lost 5 bases and 1 base, there was a span of 14 bases. The CDR3 is 16 residues long. The CDR3 DNA sequence: TGTGCCAGCAGCCAACGGGAAGCCGTGAACACCGGGGAGCTGTTTTTT. This encodes CASSQREAVNTGELFF.

The chain has TRBV5-4 and TRBJ2-1, with D tentatively TRBD2 (7 bases). Germline CDR1 reads SGHNT; CDR2 reads YYREEE (reference sequence). V was trimmed by 10 bases and J by 0 bases, leaving 23 bases between them. The CDR3 consists of 17 residues. CDR3 sequence: CAPPRRGHRGSYNEQFF. The CDR3 nucleotides read TGTGCCCCTCCCCGGCGGGGGCACCGAGGCTCCTACAATGAGCAGTTCTTC.

The chain couples TRBV3-1 (or the pseudogene TRBV3-2) to TRBJ2-3; TRBD1 is a possible D gene (6 bases). The germline V and J ends were trimmed by 3 bases and 7 bases, with 11 bases remaining between them. In germline, CDR1 is LGHDT, CDR2 YNNKEL (reference sequence). CDR3 length: 13 residues. As DNA, the CDR3 is TGTGCCAGCAGCCATGCCCAGGGGAATACGCAGTATTTT. This translates into CASSHAQGNTQYF.